One sample yielded the 7 T cell receptor beta chains listed below, sequenced in a study of shared clonotypes between healthy human individuals. Sequencing used immunoSEQ multiplex PCR; TCRdb keeps in-frame clones, though not all of them. The sample gives some 2,000,000 clones, roughly 94% of which show up once; 0.1% to 0.15% is in the top ten. The specimen was naive CD4+ T cells sorted from blood. The subset denotes: CD45RA+ positively selected. The receptors were gathered from a young man in good health.

This clone was counted a few times. The chain joins TRBV5-1 to TRBJ2-7; 7 bases fit TRBD2. With V trimmed by 4 bases and J by 3 bases, 7 bases remained unmatched. The length of the CDR3 is 14 residues. Germline values: CDR1 SGHRS, CDR2 YFSETQ. The CDR3 DNA follows: TGCGCCAGCAGCGCCAGGGAGGGCAGCTACGAGCAGTACTTC. Translation: CASSAREGSYEQYF.

The rearrangement links TRBV11-1 to TRBJ2-3, with 9 positions matching TRBD1. The junction had 5 bases not matched to a gene; V was cut back by 2 bases and J by 2 bases. This CDR3 comprises 16 residues. Per germline, CDR1 SGHAT and CDR2 FQDESV (reference sequence). CDR3 in amino acids: CASSLLWTGDTDTQYF. The CDR3, as DNA: TGTGCCAGCAGCTTACTCTGGACAGGGGACACAGATACGCAGTATTTT.

This chain joins TRBV5-4 and TRBJ1-6, with D possibly matching TRBD1 (5 bases). The CDR3 runs 14 residues. Germline V gives CDR1 SGHNT, CDR2 YYREEE (reference sequence). With 4 bases removed from V and 9 bases from J, the gap between germline ends came to 14 bases. CDR3 DNA sequence: TGTGCCAGCAGCACCGACTGGGGGGGTTCACCCCTCCACTTT. As protein: CASSTDWGGSPLHF. Combining the CDR3 with reference TRBV5-4 and TRBJ1-6 gives the whole variable domain ETGVTQSPTHLIKTRGQQVTLRCSSQSGHNTVSWYQQALGQGPQFIFQYYREEENGRGNFPPRFSGLQFPNYSSELNVNALELDDSALYLCASSTDWGGSPLHFGNGTRLTVT.

This chain uses TRBV7-9 with TRBJ2-2; D is unresolved. The CDR3 spans 13 residues. Trimming left V 2 bases short and J 6 bases short, with 7 bases between. Germline-derived CDR1 and CDR2 are SEHNR and FQNEAQ (reference sequence). The CDR3 DNA reads as TGTGCCAGCAGCTTAAACCCTGCCGGGGAGCTGTTTTTT. Translation gives CASSLNPAGELFF. Full variable domain (outside the CDR3, taken from reference TRBV7-9 and TRBJ2-2): DTGVSQNPRHKITKRGQNVTFRCDPISEHNRLYWYRQTLGQGPEFLTYFQNEAQLEKSRLLSDRFSAERPKGSFSTLEIQRTEQGDSAMYLCASSLNPAGELFFGEGSRLTVL.

The rearrangement joins TRBV7-3 to TRBJ2-2, with D possibly TRBD2 on 6 matching bases. The CDR3 contains 16 residues. Germline V CDR1 and CDR2: SGHTA, FQGTGA. V dropped 5 bases and J dropped 2 bases, with 15 bases sitting between them. The CDR3 region is CASSGGVTDNTGELFF. For the CDR3, the DNA is TGTGCCAGCAGCGGCGGGGTGACAGATAACACCGGGGAGCTGTTTTTT.

V is TRBV9 and J is TRBJ1-5; perhaps TRBD1 as D (5 bases). Germline V gene lookup returns CDR1 SGDLS and CDR2 YYNGEE. This CDR3 contains 15 residues. V was pared by 3 bases and J by 3 bases, with 13 bases between. DNA for the CDR3: TGTGCCAGCAGCGGACTTACGGACATCAATCAGCCCCAGCATTTT. Translated: CASSGLTDINQPQHF.

The chain has TRBV7-6 and TRBJ2-2; D gene uncertain. V was clipped by 4 bases and J by 0 bases, with 18 bases between them. The V gene's germline CDR1 is SGHVS and CDR2 FNYEAQ. This CDR3 comprises 18 residues. CDR3 amino acids: CASSSTSRGLTNTGELFF. Here the CDR3 DNA reads TGTGCCAGCAGCTCAACCTCCAGAGGTTTGACGAACACCGGGGAGCTGTTTTTT.